The present TCR beta chain was sequenced within a study of cytomegalovirus exposure and HLA in healthy donors (dated by TCRdb to 2016 to 2017). General notes on the study: The approximately 710 repertoires of the first cohort and the approximately 130 validation repertoires were produced on the same platform, according to a later analysis. The study aimed to test whether cataloging public T cell receptors could reveal signatures of past pathogen exposure. The study combined high-throughput TCR immunosequencing, statistical association of individual TCRs with disease status, and machine learning to predict cytomegalovirus infection status. Along with the approximately 700-subject first cohort, a separate validation cohort of over a hundred different subjects was used. Broad study findings and their caveats: In the study, about 150 TCR beta chains were listed as associated with cytomegalovirus. In vitro tests confirmed that a few of the cytomegalovirus-associated TCR beta chains recognize cytomegalovirus antigens. Across donors, most TCR sequences were observed very rarely, whereas some public TCRs were present in many individuals. A later analysis lacked HLA typing for the validation cohort, so it scored co-occurrence in that cohort across all 120 or so repertoires. A later analysis found that TCRs clustered in the first cohort also tended to co-occur in the roughly 120 validation repertoires, with about 94% of cluster scores above 0. Cytomegalovirus status was reported to be diagnosed by the classifier with high specificity and sensitivity in both the original and validation cohorts. The authors suggested that the approach could potentially be generalized to other disease states and immunological phenotypes.

Donors formed part of the validation cohort, which comprised some 120 subjects and was distinct from the first cohort of under 850 subjects. Library construction relied on the immunoSEQ multiplex PCR assay. Per the authors' processing: A statistical classification framework was developed to diagnose cytomegalovirus status using the catalog of TCR beta chain sequences. What TCRdb holds here is the immuneACCESS table cut down to in-frame rearrangements. Part of the clones is not present; checked against another copy, under half of the missing clones reflect an unresolved V gene, and the others are unexplained. The DNA gave D and trimming, while V, J and clone size come from that table. The sample data list under 250,000 clones, and more than 75% of these were observed just once. 9.5% to 15% of the sample is taken by the ten largest. The CDR3 contains 14 residues, cysteine and phenylalanine counted. Of the read, only the CDR3 DNA is kept; its 42 bases are in frame from base 1. Relative to germline, V is 6 bases shorter and J is 6 bases shorter, with 15 bases between their ends. Based on the germline V gene (reference sequence), the CDR1 and CDR2 sequences are MNHNY and SVGAGI.

Of note for this clone: Its antigen has not been determined. Per-base quality was not reported, and no clone a single base away is much larger than it.

The sequence came from a man aged 18-30 years in good health and CMV-seropositive. This sequence uses TRBV6-6 and TRBJ1-5; TRBD1 is possibly the D segment (6 matching bases). Sequenced material: PBMCs. CDR3 reads: CASSPDSLGQPQHF. The nucleotides are TGTGCCAGCAGCCCGGACAGCCTTGGTCAGCCCCAGCATTTT.